Following are 15 T cell receptor beta chains from one sample sequenced in a study of T-cell memory formation after mild COVID-19 (dated by TCRdb to the early 2020s). Libraries were built with 5' RACE. TCRdb records Illumina NovaSeq 6000 as the sequencer. TCRdb ran its own pipeline on the public reads, namely fastp trimming at Q25 and MiXCR clone calling, and kept in-frame beta chains. Each entry merges the rows of one CDR3 protein and shows their most common DNA and genes. The sample yields around 310,000 distinct CDR3 sequences; under 25% were counted once. The ten largest clonotypes hold approximately 22% of the sample. Material: PBMCs or a T cell subset sorted from them (not recorded which). The receptor set was obtained from a man younger than 35 who had mild COVID-19 (a few samples of this study predate the infection). The sample titles of this study are shuffled in the database, so cell type and time point are left out; the donor was told from shared clones.

This clonotype came up a few times. The chain carries TRBV6-5 and TRBJ1-5; the match to TRBD1 covers 9 bases. This CDR3 spans 15 amino acids. Unmatched junction bases numbered 10, after V lost 6 bases and J lost 7 bases. Germline V gives CDR1 MNHEY, CDR2 SVGAGI. CDR3 sequence: CASSPGTGINQPQHF. The CDR3 nucleotides read TGTGCCAGCAGCCCCGGGACAGGGATCAACCAGCCCCAGCATTTT.

This clonotype was counted a few times. The chain employs TRBV12-3 or TRBV12-4 and TRBJ1-3; D gene ambiguous. V gave up 3 bases and J gave up 0 bases, with 9 bases separating them. There are 15 residues in the CDR3. The CDR3 loop is CASSLEGFSGNTIYF. In DNA form, the CDR3 reads TGTGCCAGCAGTTTGGAGGGTTTCTCTGGAAACACCATATATTTT.

This chain uses TRBV7-3 with TRBJ2-3; D might be TRBD1 (6 bases). CDR1 and CDR2 from the germline V gene are SGHTA and FQGTGA. V dropped 5 bases and J dropped 3 bases, with 12 bases sitting between them. The length of the CDR3 is 14 residues. CDR3 bases: TGTGCCAGCAGCCTGACTACAGGGACAGATACGCAGTATTTT. The encoded protein is CASSLTTGTDTQYF.

The chain couples TRBV20-1 to TRBJ2-5; TRBD2 is a possible D gene (6 bases). CDR1 DFQATT and CDR2 SNEGSKA come from the germline V gene (reference sequence). The CDR3 length is 11 residues. V was trimmed by 3 bases and J by 4 bases, leaving 6 bases between them. The CDR3 coding sequence is TGCAGTGCTAGGGGGGGAGAGACCCAGTACTTC. It is translated as CSARGGETQYF.

V and J are TRBV7-2 and TRBJ2-7; D gene unclear. CDR3 length: 13 residues. Looked up from germline, CDR1 is SGHTA and CDR2 is FQGNSA. Trimming took off 3 bases at V and 0 bases at J, with 6 bases between the two ends. This chain's CDR3 is CASSFQFSYEQYF. CDR3 in DNA: TGTGCCAGCAGCTTCCAGTTCTCCTACGAGCAGTACTTC.

This clonotype has more than one count but fewer than ten. The chain uses TRBV5-4 and TRBJ2-2, with 9 bases aligning to TRBD1. The CDR3 has 15 amino acids. Looked up from germline, CDR1 is SGHNT and CDR2 is YYREEE (reference sequence). V shed 3 bases, J shed 8 bases, and the junction held 8 bases outside the gene matches. This CDR3 is CASSSGTGRKGELFF. The CDR3 region has the DNA TGTGCCAGCAGCTCCGGGACAGGGAGGAAGGGGGAGCTGTTTTTT.

This clonotype has just a few counts. The chain couples TRBV2 to TRBJ1-5, with TRBD1 identical over 7 bases. Looked up from germline, CDR1 is SNHLY and CDR2 is FYNNEI. The length of the CDR3 is 13 residues. After removal of 3 bases from V and 4 bases from J, the junction contained 0 bases not matched to a gene. Here the CDR3 DNA reads TGTGCCAGCAGTGACAGGGGGAATCAGCCCCAGCATTTT. Translation: CASSDRGNQPQHF. The full variable domain, rest sourced from reference TRBV2 and TRBJ1-5, is EPEVTQTPSHQVTQMGQEVILRCVPISNHLYFYWYRQILGQKVEFLVSFYNNEISEKSEIFDDQFSVERPDGSNFTLKIRSTKLEDSAMYFCASSDRGNQPQHFGDGTRLSIL.

The table lists this clonotype with a few counts. The chain is built from TRBV12-3 or TRBV12-4 and TRBJ2-4; 7 bases line up with TRBD1. V trimming: 6 bases; J trimming: 0 bases; junction bases outside the gene matches: 11. The CDR3 spans 17 residues. The CDR3 reads CASRKETGDLAKNIQYF. In DNA form, the CDR3 reads TGTGCCAGCAGAAAAGAAACAGGGGATCTAGCCAAAAACATTCAGTACTTC.

There are a few counts of this clonotype. The chain recombines TRBV7-2 with TRBJ2-1; D is undetermined. Trimming took off 3 bases at V and 0 bases at J, with 6 bases between the two ends. The CDR3 has 14 residues. Germline values: CDR1 SGHTA, CDR2 FQGNSA. The CDR3: CASSLRSSYNEQFF. The CDR3 coding sequence is TGTGCCAGCAGCTTGAGGAGCTCCTACAATGAGCAGTTCTTC. Filled out from reference TRBV7-2 and TRBJ2-1, the complete variable domain reads GAGVSQSPSNKVTEKGKDVELRCDPISGHTALYWYRQSLGQGLEFLIYFQGNSAPDKSGLPSDRFSAERTGGSVSTLTIQRTQQEDSAVYLCASSLRSSYNEQFFGPGTRLTVL.

This clonotype has a handful of counts. The chain employs TRBV12-3 or TRBV12-4 and TRBJ2-3, with TRBD1 matching 11 bases. This CDR3 has 16 residues. V lost 4 bases and J lost 1; bases outside the gene matches: 4. For the CDR3, the DNA is TGTGCCAGCAGTTGGACAGGGGGCGTCGGCACAGATACGCAGTATTTT. Protein sequence: CASSWTGGVGTDTQYF.

This clonotype was seen a handful of times. J is TRBJ2-2 and V is TRBV12-3 or TRBV12-4, with unresolved D. The CDR3 spans 14 residues. Trimming left V 3 bases short and J 1 base short, with 6 bases between. DNA for the CDR3: TGTGCCAGCAGTTTTGTGGTGAACACCGGGGAGCTGTTTTTT. Protein product: CASSFVVNTGELFF.

The sample holds many counts of this clonotype. The gene calls are TRBV12-3 or TRBV12-4 and TRBJ1-5, with 7 nucleotides matching TRBD1. The CDR3 length is 17 residues. J was trimmed by 0 bases and V by 5 bases; bases with no gene match: 10. The CDR3 reads CASSPRRGGFSNQPQHF. CDR3 nucleotides: TGTGCCAGCAGTCCCCGGAGAGGGGGCTTTAGCAATCAGCCCCAGCATTTT.

There are a few counts of this clonotype. This rearrangement joins TRBV5-1 to TRBJ1-1; D gene unclear. The CDR3 extends over 15 amino acids. V lost 2 bases and J 1 base, leaving 12 bases between the germline ends. Germline CDR1 and CDR2: SGHRS and YFSETQ. The CDR3 reads CASSFGALRNTEAFF. The DNA for the CDR3 is TGCGCCAGCAGCTTTGGAGCTTTAAGGAACACTGAAGCTTTCTTT.

This clonotype was seen a handful of times. The chain couples TRBV6-5 to TRBJ2-2; 8 nucleotides line up with TRBD2. This CDR3 region has 15 residues. With 10 bases clipped from V and 2 bases from J, the junction kept 9 bases outside the gene matches. Germline-derived CDR1 and CDR2 are MNHEY and SVGAGI. Written as DNA, the CDR3 is TGTGCCATCCTACGGGGGGGCTTAAACACCGGGGAGCTGTTTTTT. Translation gives CAILRGGLNTGELFF.

This sequence joins TRBV11-3 and TRBJ2-1, with 7 bases fitting TRBD2. The ends lost 2 bases at V and 10 bases at J; junction bases unmatched: 8. The CDR3 runs 14 residues. Germline loops: CDR1 SGHNT, CDR2 YENEEA. The DNA of the CDR3 is TGTGCCAGCAGCTTATCTAGCGGAGCTTTCGAGCAGTTCTTC. It yields the protein CASSLSSGAFEQFF.